The source of this T cell receptor beta chain is a study of cytomegalovirus exposure and HLA in healthy donors. Germline CDR1 is SGDLS and CDR2 is YYNGEE. Germline trimming cut 3 bases from V and 4 bases from J; bases unmatched to any gene: 3. The CDR3 runs to 14 residues. A multiplex PCR was run with 60 Vbeta primers and 13 Jbeta primers. TCRdb keeps only in-frame clones here, not all; method: immunoSEQ multiplex PCR. The sample has around 160,000 clones; 83% are singletons. General study results and limits: Later on, an analysis tied 15,000 to 20,000 TCR beta sequences to HLA alleles at 0.05 false discovery rate.

Regarding this clone: Its antigen remains unknown. The sample holds other DNA sequences that translate to the same CDR3.

The chain employs TRBV9 and TRBJ2-5; 10 bases map to TRBD1. The receptor comes from a man in his forties or fifties in good health and CMV-seropositive. The sample consisted of PBMCs. The CDR3 is CASSDRDRGETQYF. CDR3 sequence (DNA): TGTGCCAGCAGCGACCGGGACAGGGGAGAGACCCAGTACTTC.